The 32 T cell receptor beta chains in this list originate from one sample, sequenced in a study of blood T cell repertoires in COVID-19. Here immunoSEQ multiplex PCR was the method, and the copy in TCRdb shows in-frame clones only, minus some. The sample includes about 180,000 clones, 80% to 90% of them seen just once. The sequencing input was PBMCs or T cells enriched from blood (not recorded which). Receptors originate from a young woman who had recovered from COVID-19.

The genes are TRBV5-8 and TRBJ1-2, with D hard to call. Germline lookup yields CDR1 SGHTS and CDR2 YDEGEE. This CDR3 has 14 residues. Trimming cost V 2 bases and J 1 base, with 9 bases left between them. CDR3 in DNA: TGTGCCAGCAGCTTTATGCGGAATAACTATGGCTACACCTTC. Its protein product is CASSFMRNNYGYTF.

The chain has TRBV3-1 (or the pseudogene TRBV3-2) and TRBJ1-5; 9 bases are shared with TRBD1. CDR3 size: 18 residues. The J segment lost 2 bases and the V segment lost 1 base, leaving 9 bases of the junction unmatched. The germline gives CDR1 LGHDT, CDR2 YNNKEL (reference sequence). The CDR3 region has the DNA TGTGCCAGCAGCCAAGCGGGACAGGGCCGTATCGGCAATCAGCCCCAGCATTTT. Its protein is CASSQAGQGRIGNQPQHF.

V is TRBV19 and J is TRBJ2-7; possible D gene TRBD2, 6 bases. Germline V gene lookup returns CDR1 LNHDA and CDR2 SQIVND (reference sequence). This CDR3 is built from 13 residues. The germline V and J ends were trimmed by 5 bases and 4 bases, with 12 bases remaining between them. CDR3 in amino acids: CASSSGGLYEQYF. In DNA form, the CDR3 reads TGTGCCAGTAGTTCCGGAGGGCTGTACGAGCAGTACTTC.

The CDR3 protein is CATSDLAGSYNEQFF. The CDR3 DNA reads TGTGCCACCAGTGATCTAGCGGGGTCCTACAATGAGCAGTTCTTC. The rearrangement uses TRBV24-1 and TRBJ2-1, with 9 bases lining up with TRBD2. The CDR3 contains 15 residues. In germline, CDR1 is KGHDR, CDR2 SFDVKD. Unmatched junction bases numbered 0, after V lost 3 bases and J lost 1 base.

The CDR3 DNA follows: TGTGCCAGCAGCCGAGTCGGCTATGGCTACACCTTC. Translation: CASSRVGYGYTF. The chain links TRBV28 to TRBJ1-2; D uncertain. Germline loops: CDR1 MDHEN, CDR2 SYDVKM. CDR3 length: 12 residues. The ends were cut back, 6 bases at V and 4 bases at J, with 9 bases in the middle.

This sequence joins TRBV4-2 and TRBJ1-6; no clear D. Germline V CDR1 and CDR2: LGHNA, YNFKEQ. The CDR3 sequence is 16 residues long. V lost 0 bases, J lost 9 bases, and 15 bases lay in between. CDR3 protein: CASSQDRNPGGSPLHF. The CDR3 nucleotides are TGTGCCAGCAGCCAAGATCGCAACCCCGGCGGTTCACCCCTCCACTTT.

The rearrangement uses TRBV10-1 and TRBJ2-1, with 7 nucleotides matching TRBD2. This CDR3 is 14 amino acids long. Germline V lookup: CDR1 WNHNN, CDR2 SYGVQD (reference sequence). Trimming at V came to 2 bases and at J to 3 bases, leaving 1 base not matched to a gene. Here the CDR3 DNA reads TGCGCCAGCAGTGAGAGCGGGAACTACAATGAGCAGTTCTTC. Encoded protein: CASSESGNYNEQFF.

The chain recombines TRBV29-1 with TRBJ2-1; 11 bases agree with TRBD2. Germline V gene sequence: CDR1 SQVTM, CDR2 ANQGSEA. This CDR3 has 14 amino acids. CDR3 loop: CTSRVAGGLGEQFF. CDR3 DNA: TGCACCTCCAGGGTAGCGGGAGGGTTAGGGGAGCAGTTCTTC.

The chain is built from TRBV12-5 and TRBJ1-3; D is unresolved. Deletions cut 4 bases from V and 0 bases from J, with 10 bases between. The CDR3 length is 15 residues. In germline, CDR1 is LGHNT, CDR2 FRNRAP. The CDR3 DNA reads TGTGCTAGTGGTTGTTACAGACGCTCTGGAAACACCATATATTTT. Residues: CASGCYRRSGNTIYF.

The chain has TRBV14 and TRBJ1-6; 8 bases match TRBD1. Losses at the gene ends were 4 bases for V and 7 bases for J; bases not matched to a gene: 12. Germline-derived CDR1 and CDR2 are SGHDN and FVKESK. The CDR3 runs 17 residues. The CDR3 nucleotides are TGTGCCAGCAGCCCAAGGGGGGTCCGGACAGGGAATTCACCCCTCCACTTT. Translation gives CASSPRGVRTGNSPLHF. Using reference TRBV14 and TRBJ1-6 for the parts outside the CDR3, the full variable domain is EAGVTQFPSHSVIEKGQTVTLRCDPISGHDNLYWYRRVMGKEIKFLLHFVKESKQDESGMPNNRFLAERTGGTYSTLKVQPAELEDSGVYFCASSPRGVRTGNSPLHFGNGTRLTVT.

V gene TRBV9 combines with J gene TRBJ2-1; TRBD1 matches at 7 bases. The CDR3 is made up of 15 amino acids. Germline V gene lookup returns CDR1 SGDLS and CDR2 YYNGEE. V shed 0 bases, J shed 9 bases, and the junction held 9 bases outside the gene matches. CDR3 sequence reads: CASSVEGASRGEQFF. Here the CDR3 DNA reads TGTGCCAGCAGCGTAGAGGGGGCGTCTAGGGGTGAGCAGTTCTTC.

The rearrangement uses TRBV4-1 and TRBJ2-7, with a tentative D call TRBD2 (5 bases). CDR1 is MGHRA and CDR2 is YSYEKL in the germline V gene. V lost 2 bases and J 4 bases, leaving 9 bases between the germline ends. The CDR3 covers 13 residues. The CDR3 loop is CASSQLARYEQYF. In nucleotides, the CDR3 is TGCGCCAGCAGCCAACTAGCCAGGTACGAGCAGTACTTC.

The chain recombines TRBV28 with TRBJ2-2; a possible D gene is TRBD1 (5 bases). Germline loops: CDR1 MDHEN, CDR2 SYDVKM. The CDR3 has 17 residues. Between the trimmed V and J ends, which lost 3 bases and 7 bases, there was a span of 21 bases. The CDR3 region has the DNA TGTGCCAGCAGTTTGTTTAGTGACAGCCCGCGTATCGGGGAGCTGTTTTTT. Its translation is CASSLFSDSPRIGELFF.

This clone was seen once. The rearrangement links TRBV28 to TRBJ2-3; 12 positions match TRBD1. After removal of 5 bases from V and 1 base from J, the junction contained 10 bases not matched to a gene. CDR3 size: 18 residues. From germline, CDR1 is MDHEN and CDR2 SYDVKM. CDR3 in amino acids: CASSRDRGHFLGTDTQYF. CDR3 coding DNA: TGTGCCAGCAGTCGGGACAGGGGGCATTTTTTAGGCACAGATACGCAGTATTTT.

The rearrangement joins TRBV7-8 to TRBJ1-4, with D perhaps matching TRBD1 (5 bases). The germline V gene has CDR1 SGHVS and CDR2 FQNEAQ. This CDR3 spans 19 amino acids. The germline V and J ends were trimmed by 8 bases and 0 bases, with 25 bases remaining between them. The CDR3 bases are TGTGCCAGCGCCAACCTCGGACACCCGTGGGTTACAACTAATGAAAAACTGTTTTTT. Translating gives CASANLGHPWVTTNEKLFF.

The genes are TRBV7-9 and TRBJ2-5; D possibly corresponds to TRBD2 (6 bases). Germline-derived CDR1 and CDR2 are SEHNR and FQNEAQ (reference sequence). V shed 1 base and J shed 5 bases, with 20 bases lying between them. There are 17 residues in the CDR3. CDR3: CASSLEDRDSSGETQYF. For the CDR3, the DNA is TGTGCCAGCAGCTTAGAAGATAGGGATTCGAGCGGGGAGACCCAGTACTTC.

This CDR3 is CASSVGTGGGNEQFF. Here the CDR3 DNA reads TGTGCCAGCAGCGTAGGGACGGGAGGGGGCAATGAGCAGTTCTTC. The V call is TRBV9, the J call TRBJ2-1, with 8 nucleotides matching TRBD2. V was clipped by 0 bases and J by 6 bases; unmatched bases: 5. CDR3 length: 15 residues. CDR1 is SGDLS and CDR2 is YYNGEE in the germline V gene. The full variable domain, with the rest looked up from reference TRBV9 and TRBJ2-1, is DSGVTQTPKHLITATGQRVTLRCSPRSGDLSVYWYQQSLDQGLQFLIQYYNGEERAKGNILERFSAQQFPDLHSELNLSSLELGDSALYFCASSVGTGGGNEQFFGPGTRLTVL.

The chain couples TRBV4-1 to TRBJ2-1; tentatively, D is TRBD1 (6 bases). V lost 1 base, J lost 4 bases, and 11 bases lay in between. Germline lookup yields CDR1 MGHRA and CDR2 YSYEKL. The CDR3 sequence is 15 residues long. Here the CDR3 DNA reads TGCGCCAGCAGCCAAGTTGTAGGACAGTACAATGAGCAGTTCTTC. As protein: CASSQVVGQYNEQFF.

This rearrangement joins TRBV7-2 to TRBJ1-2; D is ambiguous. The germline gives CDR1 SGHTA, CDR2 FQGNSA. This CDR3 has 12 amino acids. V was trimmed by 4 bases and J by 7 bases, leaving 10 bases between them. The CDR3 reads CASSSSESGYTF. The DNA for the CDR3 is TGTGCCAGCAGCTCCTCAGAATCTGGCTACACCTTC.

This chain connects TRBV29-1 to TRBJ2-1, with unresolved D. The CDR3 loop spans 14 amino acids. Trimming took off 6 bases at V and 2 bases at J, with 14 bases between the two ends. The V gene's germline CDR1 is SQVTM and CDR2 ANQGSEA. CDR3 DNA: TGCAGCGTCCCGGCCGGCACAGCCTACAATGAGCAGTTCTTC. This gives the protein CSVPAGTAYNEQFF.

The chain uses TRBV28 and TRBJ1-4; no clear D gene. Germline CDR1 is MDHEN and CDR2 is SYDVKM. Trimming took off 7 bases at V and 8 bases at J, with 17 bases between the two ends. The CDR3 consists of 14 residues. The CDR3 nucleotides are TGTGCCAGCACCCCACAGTCCTATGAGGAAAAACTGTTTTTT. It encodes CASTPQSYEEKLFF.

The chain couples TRBV10-3 to TRBJ2-7; D may be TRBD1 (6 bases). Trimming stripped 5 bases from V and 4 bases from J, with 15 bases between. The CDR3 loop spans 14 amino acids. In germline, CDR1 is ENHRY, CDR2 SYGVKD. The CDR3 is CAISSTGLGYEQYF. The CDR3 DNA sequence: TGTGCCATCAGTTCTACAGGGCTGGGGTACGAGCAGTACTTC.

The CDR3 is CASSGGSSYEQYF. The CDR3 DNA is TGTGCCAGCAGCGGAGGAAGCTCCTACGAGCAGTACTTC. This rearrangement joins TRBV6-5 to TRBJ2-7; possibly TRBD2 for D (5 bases). V was trimmed by 6 bases and J by 0 bases, leaving 9 bases between them. In germline, CDR1 is MNHEY, CDR2 SVGAGI. This CDR3 comprises 13 residues.

The CDR3 nucleotides are TGTGCCAGCAGTTTGATGACCTCGGGGATGGAGCAGTTCTTC. Amino acid sequence: CASSLMTSGMEQFF. The chain couples TRBV27 to TRBJ2-1, with D possibly matching TRBD2 (5 bases). The V end lost 3 bases, the J end lost 10 bases, and 16 bases lay between the germline ends. The CDR3 runs to 14 residues. The germline V gene has CDR1 MNHEY and CDR2 SMNVEV (reference sequence).

This sequence joins TRBV3-1 (or the pseudogene TRBV3-2) and TRBJ1-6; D may be TRBD1 (5 bases). Germline V gene data show CDR1 as LGHDT and CDR2 as YNNKEL (reference sequence). The V and J ends lost 4 bases and 6 bases respectively, with 16 bases between them. The CDR3 runs 16 residues. The DNA for the CDR3 is TGTGCCAGCAGCCCCGGAGGGAGCGGGACTAATTCACCCCTCCACTTT. It specifies CASSPGGSGTNSPLHF.

This chain joins TRBV4-1 and TRBJ2-1, with D unresolved. CDR1 and CDR2 from the germline V gene are MGHRA and YSYEKL. The CDR3 extends over 12 amino acids. Trimming shortened V by 4 bases and J by 6 bases, and 7 bases separated the two germline ends. This CDR3 reads CASSPTGNEQFF. The CDR3 DNA follows: TGCGCCAGCAGCCCCACCGGCAATGAGCAGTTCTTC.

The V call is TRBV19, the J call TRBJ2-2; 8 bases map to TRBD1. Per the germline V gene, CDR1 is LNHDA and CDR2 is SQIVND (reference sequence). This CDR3 comprises 13 residues. With V trimmed by 6 bases and J by 6 bases, 3 bases remained unmatched. This chain's CDR3 is CASREQGAGELFF. Here the CDR3 DNA reads TGTGCCAGTAGAGAACAGGGGGCCGGGGAGCTGTTTTTT.

The J gene is TRBJ1-1, the V gene TRBV6-5, with unresolved D. The CDR3 sequence is 14 residues long. Trimming left V 6 bases short and J 7 bases short, with 18 bases between. Germline V gives CDR1 MNHEY, CDR2 SVGAGI. This CDR3 is CASRVESGPSEAFF. Here the CDR3 DNA reads TGTGCCAGCAGGGTAGAGAGCGGTCCCAGTGAAGCTTTCTTT.

This clone occurred once. J is TRBJ2-5 and V is TRBV4-1; TRBD2 aligns across 9 bases. V was pared by 2 bases and J by 5 bases, with 9 bases of the junction left unmatched. Germline CDR1 is MGHRA and CDR2 is YSYEKL. CDR3 length equals 16 residues. For the CDR3, the DNA is TGCGCCAGCAGCCAAACCAGCGGGGGGCTATTGGAGACCCAGTACTTC. Translating gives CASSQTSGGLLETQYF.

V usage is TRBV19 and J usage is TRBJ1-1, with a weak D call TRBD1 (5 bases). V was clipped by 7 bases and J by 1 base, with 10 bases between them. Germline CDR1 LNHDA, CDR2 SQIVND (reference sequence). The CDR3 has 13 amino acids. DNA for the CDR3: TGTGCCAGTAAAGGGGTCCGGAACACTGAAGCTTTCTTT. It encodes CASKGVRNTEAFF. Based on the CDR3 plus reference TRBV19 and TRBJ1-1, the full variable domain is DGGITQSPKYLFRKEGQNVTLSCEQNLNHDAMYWYRQDPGQGLRLIYYSQIVNDFQKGDIAEGYSVSREKKESFPLTVTSAQKNPTAFYLCASKGVRNTEAFFGQGTRLTVV.

V usage is TRBV3-1 (or the pseudogene TRBV3-2) and J usage is TRBJ2-5; a possible D gene is TRBD1 (6 bases). From germline, CDR1 is LGHDT and CDR2 YNNKEL (reference sequence). The CDR3 contains 17 residues. The V and J ends lost 3 bases and 6 bases respectively, with 23 bases between them. CDR3 nucleotides: TGTGCCAGCAGCCAGGACCACGTTAGGGGGTGGAGACAGACCCAGTACTTC. It encodes CASSQDHVRGWRQTQYF.

This clone is a singleton in its sample. V is TRBV19 and J is TRBJ1-1; 8 bases line up with TRBD1. There are 16 residues in the CDR3. Looked up from germline, CDR1 is LNHDA and CDR2 is SQIVND (reference sequence). V dropped 3 bases and J dropped 1; count of bases not matched to a gene: 7. The CDR3 nucleotides read TGTGCCAGTAGTATTGGACAGGGCGGTTGGAACACTGAAGCTTTCTTT. Its translation is CASSIGQGGWNTEAFF.